The 29 T cell receptor beta chains below all came from one sample that was sequenced in a study of blood T cells in healthy people across ages. It was with a sample-barcoded 5' primer and a J-beta primer mix that a second PCR of roughly 6 to 12 cycles was run. TCRdb redid the calling of the 5' RACE reads with MiXCR, one entry per CDR3 protein. Of about 830,000 distinct CDR3 sequences in the sample, about 59% were seen once. Sequenced: blood. The receptors here all came from a man younger than 40 in good health.

This clonotype has just a few counts. The CDR3 bases are TGTGCCAGCAGCGCCTTGGGGTCCTACGAGCAGTACTTC. It is translated as CASSALGSYEQYF. The gene calls are TRBV7-9 and TRBJ2-7; D uncertain. Trimming shortened V by 5 bases and J by 1 base, and 9 bases separated the two germline ends. Germline CDR1 and CDR2: SEHNR and FQNEAQ (reference sequence). The CDR3 spans 13 residues.

This clonotype came up a few times. The chain combines TRBV15 with TRBJ1-1, with 7 bases identical to TRBD1. Germline values: CDR1 LNHNV, CDR2 YYDKDF (reference sequence). Losses at the gene ends were 10 bases for V and 2 bases for J; bases not matched to a gene: 4. This CDR3 comprises 12 residues. The CDR3 is CAIGQVNTEAFF. DNA of the CDR3: TGTGCCATTGGACAGGTTAACACTGAAGCTTTCTTT.

The chain couples TRBV5-1 to TRBJ2-5; 8 positions agree with TRBD2. The trim removed 2 bases at V and 5 bases at J, leaving 11 bases unmatched. Germline-derived CDR1 and CDR2 are SGHRS and YFSETQ. The CDR3 has 16 residues. CDR3 loop: CASSFGGELFGETQYF. The CDR3 nucleotides are TGCGCCAGCAGCTTCGGGGGGGAGCTGTTCGGGGAGACCCAGTACTTC.

CDR3 residues: CASSYSDEREQYF. CDR3 in DNA: TGTGCCAGCAGTTACTCCGACGAACGCGAGCAGTACTTC. The chain recombines TRBV6-5 with TRBJ2-5; D not resolved. The J call is in doubt because the DNA end fits TRBJ2-7 better. The CDR3 covers 13 residues. Germline-derived CDR1 and CDR2 are MNHEY and SVGAGI.

This rearrangement joins TRBV20-1 to TRBJ2-5, with TRBD1 matching 9 bases. The J call may be wrong; the DNA end is better matched by TRBJ2-7. This CDR3 has 14 residues. Germline loops: CDR1 DFQATT, CDR2 SNEGSKA (reference sequence). CDR3 loop: CSARGTGESSEQYF. CDR3 coding DNA: TGCAGTGCTAGAGGGACAGGGGAATCGTCCGAGCAGTACTTC.

The V and J genes are TRBV4-3 and TRBJ2-3, with 9 positions matching TRBD2. Trimming took 0 bases from V and 1 from J; bases not matched to a gene: 2. The CDR3 consists of 16 residues. Germline V CDR1 and CDR2: LGHNA, YSLEER. The CDR3 DNA sequence: TGCGCCAGCAGCCAAGAAAGCGGGGGGCGCACAGATACGCAGTATTTT. Amino acids: CASSQESGGRTDTQYF.

This rearrangement joins TRBV20-1 to TRBJ2-4; 8 positions agree with TRBD1. The J call may be mistaken, given a closer DNA end match to TRBJ2-7. There are 16 residues in the CDR3. Germline V gene data show CDR1 as DFQATT and CDR2 as SNEGSKA (reference sequence). The CDR3 DNA is TGCAGTGCTAGAGATTGGACCAGGGGGCCCTCCTACGAGCAGTACTTC. Protein product: CSARDWTRGPSYEQYF.

Of note for this clonotype: A junction boundary mismatches the germline segment, possibly from a read error. J is TRBJ2-6 and V is TRBV14, with TRBD1 identical over 8 bases. The germline V gene encodes CDR1 SGHDN and CDR2 FVKESK. The CDR3 runs 20 residues. The CDR3 reads CASSQDYWTGSAPGADVLTF. The CDR3 coding sequence is TGTGCCAGCAGCCAAGATTACTGGACAGGGTCCGCTCCTGGGGCCGACGTCCTGACTTTC.

The chain carries TRBV12-3 or TRBV12-4 and TRBJ1-4; D perhaps matches TRBD1 (5 bases). V lost 3 bases and J 4 bases, leaving 12 bases between the germline ends. The length of the CDR3 is 15 residues. The DNA for the CDR3 is TGTGCCAGCAGTTTGGACCGGGACTATAATGAAAAACTGTTTTTT. Translating it yields CASSLDRDYNEKLFF.

The rearrangement uses TRBV6-5 and TRBJ2-4; D perhaps matches TRBD2 (5 bases). The J call may be wrong; the DNA end is better matched by TRBJ2-7. Germline loops: CDR1 MNHEY, CDR2 SVGAGI. The CDR3 consists of 17 residues. CDR3 residues: CASSYTPFSAMSYEQYF. CDR3 nucleotides: TGTGCCAGCAGTTATACCCCTTTTAGCGCCATGTCCTACGAGCAGTACTTC.

This clonotype was found once. The chain has TRBV29-1 and TRBJ2-1, with 10 bases matching TRBD1. J was trimmed by 4 bases and V by 7 bases; bases with no gene match: 7. CDR3 length equals 14 residues. Germline assignment: CDR1 SQVTM and CDR2 ANQGSEA. The CDR3 loop is CSASDRGGYNEQFF. DNA for the CDR3: TGCAGCGCCTCGGACAGGGGGGGGTACAATGAGCAGTTCTTC.

The CDR3 protein is CASTKRVDTQYF. In DNA form, the CDR3 reads TGTGCCAGCACCAAAAGGGTAGATACGCAGTATTTT. V gene TRBV28 combines with J gene TRBJ2-3; D not resolved. The CDR3 has 12 amino acids. Trimming left V 7 bases short and J 5 bases short, with 10 bases between. Looked up from germline, CDR1 is MDHEN and CDR2 is SYDVKM.

This clonotype appeared a few times. The chain recombines TRBV20-1 with TRBJ2-7; TRBD1 aligns across 8 bases. Germline CDR1 DFQATT, CDR2 SNEGSKA (reference sequence). The CDR3 has 14 amino acids. Unmatched junction bases numbered 9, after V lost 2 bases and J lost 6 bases. CDR3 sequence: CSARSGWTGSEQYF. Here the CDR3 DNA reads TGCAGTGCTAGATCGGGGTGGACAGGGTCCGAGCAGTACTTC.

The genes are TRBV4-2 and TRBJ2-7; 15 nucleotides match TRBD2. Per the germline V gene, CDR1 is LGHNA and CDR2 is YNFKEQ. The CDR3 totals 18 residues. With V trimmed by 5 bases and J by 2 bases, 10 bases remained unmatched. The CDR3 coding sequence is TGTGCCAGCAGCACTGGGACTAGCGGGGGGAAGGCCCCCTACGAGCAGTACTTC. Protein: CASSTGTSGGKAPYEQYF.

The chain links TRBV12-3 or TRBV12-4 to TRBJ2-2; 7 positions match TRBD2. This CDR3 has 14 amino acids. With V trimmed by 3 bases and J by 7 bases, 5 bases remained unmatched. CDR3 protein: CASSFGLGGGELFF. The CDR3 coding sequence is TGTGCCAGCAGTTTCGGACTAGGAGGCGGGGAGCTGTTTTTT.

This clonotype has ten or more counts. This chain connects TRBV20-1 to TRBJ1-2; 8 bases are shared with TRBD1. The junction had 7 bases not matched to a gene; V was cut back by 5 bases and J by 2 bases. Germline V gives CDR1 DFQATT, CDR2 SNEGSKA (reference sequence). The CDR3 loop spans 14 amino acids. CDR3 bases: TGCAGTGCTGTCCAGGGGGCGATGAACTATGGCTACACCTTC. Translation: CSAVQGAMNYGYTF.

This clonotype was counted between two and nine times. The chain carries TRBV4-2 and TRBJ2-6; D is uncertain. Per the germline V gene, CDR1 is LGHNA and CDR2 is YNFKEQ. This CDR3 is 11 amino acids long. V was clipped by 7 bases and J by 2 bases, with 0 bases between them. In DNA form, the CDR3 reads TGTGCCAGCACTGGGGCCAACGTCCTGACTTTC. Translating gives CASTGANVLTF.

The rearrangement links TRBV7-2 to TRBJ2-7, with a possible D match to TRBD1 (6 bases). V lost 2 bases and J lost 7, with 15 bases in between. Germline assignment: CDR1 SGHTA and CDR2 FQGNSA. The CDR3 totals 14 residues. CDR3 nucleotide sequence: TGTGCCAGCAGCTTACAGGGGTCCCAGGGAGAGCAGTACTTC. It codes for CASSLQGSQGEQYF.

This clonotype turned up a few times. The chain employs TRBV7-9 and TRBJ1-5, with 8 nucleotides matching TRBD1. The ends lost 5 bases at V and 6 bases at J; junction bases unmatched: 9. The CDR3 runs 15 residues. From germline, CDR1 is SEHNR and CDR2 FQNEAQ (reference sequence). The CDR3 sequence: CASSPGLDRVQPQHF. CDR3 nucleotides: TGTGCCAGCAGCCCGGGGTTGGACAGGGTTCAGCCCCAGCATTTT.

The chain couples TRBV7-9 to TRBJ2-4; TRBD2 might be the D (6 bases). V was clipped by 4 bases and J by 9 bases, with 7 bases between them. In germline, CDR1 is SEHNR, CDR2 FQNEAQ (reference sequence). The CDR3 loop spans 11 amino acids. This chain's CDR3 is CASSSGGIQYF. CDR3 nucleotide sequence: TGTGCCAGCAGCTCCGGGGGCATTCAGTACTTC.

This clonotype was seen more than once but under ten times. The chain carries TRBV9 and TRBJ2-3; possibly TRBD2 for D (7 bases). CDR3 size: 16 residues. Germline assignment: CDR1 SGDLS and CDR2 YYNGEE. Deletions cut 0 bases from V and 7 bases from J, with 18 bases between. CDR3 DNA sequence: TGTGCCAGCAGCGTAGTGGGGGGCGGGGGTGTTAATACGCAGTATTTT. Amino acid sequence: CASSVVGGGGVNTQYF.

This clonotype was detected a few times. The chain couples TRBV20-1 to TRBJ2-5; 8 nucleotides match TRBD1. The germline gives CDR1 DFQATT, CDR2 SNEGSKA (reference sequence). V lost 5 bases and J lost 1; bases outside the gene matches: 15. The CDR3 is made up of 17 amino acids. CDR3 in DNA: TGCAGTGCTGGGCCTCGGACAGGGAACCTCCTCCAAGAGACCCAGTACTTC. Amino acids: CSAGPRTGNLLQETQYF.

The CDR3 DNA follows: TGCGCCAGCAGCTCGACCGTTGGGGGACAGGGCCGTTCACCCCTCCACTTT. Translating it yields CASSSTVGGQGRSPLHF. The V gene is TRBV5-1, the J gene TRBJ1-6, with 9 nucleotides matching TRBD1. The CDR3 totals 17 residues. Trimming took 3 bases from V and 9 from J; bases not matched to a gene: 13. Per germline, CDR1 SGHRS and CDR2 YFSETQ.

The CDR3 DNA sequence: TGTGCCAGCAGTTCTTTAGCTTGGGCTGAGCAGTTCTTC. Translated, it gives CASSSLAWAEQFF. The chain joins TRBV6-5 to TRBJ2-1; no definite D call. V was cut by 4 bases and J by 9 bases, with 13 bases left in between. Germline V gene lookup returns CDR1 MNHEY and CDR2 SVGAGI. The CDR3 loop spans 13 amino acids.

The chain uses TRBV20-1 and TRBJ2-5; 13 nucleotides line up with TRBD2. Germline values: CDR1 DFQATT, CDR2 SNEGSKA (reference sequence). The CDR3 runs to 16 residues. Unmatched junction bases numbered 9, after V lost 3 bases and J lost 5 bases. Here the CDR3 reads CSARRLAGGVTETQYF. CDR3 nucleotide sequence: TGCAGTGCTAGGCGACTAGCGGGGGGTGTTACGGAGACCCAGTACTTC.

This clonotype has more than one count but fewer than ten. The V gene is TRBV5-1, the J gene TRBJ2-7, with a possible D match to TRBD1 (6 bases). The length of the CDR3 is 13 residues. Trimming left V 4 bases short and J 5 bases short, with 13 bases between. Germline assignment: CDR1 SGHRS and CDR2 YFSETQ. The CDR3 nucleotides read TGCGCCAGCAGCCATCGACAGGAAGACGAGCAGTACTTC. This encodes CASSHRQEDEQYF. The full variable domain, with the rest looked up from reference TRBV5-1 and TRBJ2-7, is KAGVTQTPRYLIKTRGQQVTLSCSPISGHRSVSWYQQTPGQGLQFLFEYFSETQRNKGNFPGRFSGRQFSNSRSEMNVSTLELGDSALYLCASSHRQEDEQYFGPGTRLTVT.

V gene TRBV2 combines with J gene TRBJ2-7, with D perhaps matching TRBD1 (7 bases). V lost 3 bases to trimming and J lost 6 bases, with 12 bases between them. CDR1 is SNHLY and CDR2 is FYNNEI in the germline V gene. The CDR3 is 13 amino acids. CDR3 loop: CASSEEGASEQYF. As DNA, the CDR3 is TGTGCCAGCAGTGAGGAGGGGGCAAGCGAGCAGTACTTC.

V usage is TRBV9 and J usage is TRBJ2-1; 7 nucleotides agree with TRBD2. CDR1 SGDLS and CDR2 YYNGEE come from the germline V gene. Germline trimming cut 3 bases from V and 5 bases from J; bases unmatched to any gene: 8. The CDR3 is 15 residues long. DNA of the CDR3: TGTGCCAGCAGCGGCGGTGGGGGGGGGAACAATGAGCAGTTCTTC. Translating it yields CASSGGGGGNNEQFF.

The chain combines TRBV5-1 with TRBJ2-5; unclear D gene. Trimming took off 0 bases at V and 4 bases at J, with 13 bases between the two ends. CDR3 length: 15 residues. CDR1 is SGHRS, CDR2 YFSETQ, per germline. The chain's CDR3 is CASSLASAQGETQYF. DNA of the CDR3: TGCGCCAGCAGCTTGGCGTCAGCACAAGGAGAGACCCAGTACTTC.